The text below deals with one TCR beta chain. This clone was counted between two and nine times. Its antigen remains unidentified. No base quality values were provided; no much bigger clone lies one nucleotide off. The entire isolated RNA was reverse transcribed using the High Capacity cDNA Reverse Transcription Kit, and thus expressed TCRB transcripts were sequenced. Deep immunoSEQ sequencing was applied to naive, central memory and regulatory T cell samples, giving an average of roughly 3.3 million total reads per sample. After sorted cells were lysed in RLT buffer, RNA was extracted with DNase-treated RNeasy Micro or Mini kits, with the choice depending on cell number. To prevent cross-contamination, each cell subset was processed individually, whereas patient and healthy donor samples were processed jointly. Using the immunoSEQ multiplex PCR, TCRB sequences were amplified from cDNA into 87-bp fragments spanning the CDR3 region. Sequencing of the amplicons was performed on the Illumina HiSeq platform. In the source study's methods: PCR bias was corrected computationally using synthetic template baselines, and reads within Hamming distance 2 were collapsed, with unmergeable singletons discarded. Reads were aligned against IMGT to assign V, D and J genes, CDR3 length and insertions or deletions at six rearrangement sites. Clonotype counts were normalized to sorted cell number within each subset before computing true diversity and Gini coefficients with the tcR R package. The overlap coefficient, calculated on TCRB nucleotide sequences, was used to quantify repertoire sharing. As a proxy for the pre-selection repertoire, out-of-frame TCRB sequences from naive cells were analyzed. The source is immuneACCESS, and TCRdb retained only in-frame sequences with V and J called. Part of the clones is not carried over; for the studies checked, unresolved V genes explain less than half of this, and the remainder is unexplained. From that table come the V and J calls and clone size; the DNA was used to work out D and trimming. A total of roughly 730,000 clones appear in this sample, 10% to 15% of them only once. Of the sample, about 0.02% falls within the top ten clones.

This sample is part of a study of beta chain features in type 1 diabetes (dated by TCRdb to 2016 to 2019). As for the study more broadly: No differences in mean age, gender distribution, total cell number or subset yield were found between patients and healthy donors. A total of about 99,000,000 sorted cells were examined across all samples, and RNA yield correlated strongly with the number of cells per subset. In the study, recently diagnosed type 1 diabetes patients and matched healthy donors were compared on the TCRB repertoires of their sorted circulating CD4+ T cell subsets. Regulatory and stem cell-like memory subsets were obtained from only 8 patients and about eight healthy donors, while naive and central memory subsets were obtained from all 30 or so donors.

The germline V gene (reference sequence) specifies MNHEY as CDR1 and SMNVEV as CDR2. The cysteine opens and the phenylalanine closes a CDR3 of 13 amino acids. Only the CDR3 DNA is retained, 39 bases long and in frame from the first base. The junction carries 9 bases between V and J, which are trimmed by 6 bases and 0 bases respectively. On the study overall, not on this receptor specifically: In all four CD4+ subsets, TCRB CDR3 length was moderately but significantly shorter in type 1 diabetes patients. Because the HLA sub-analyses included only small numbers of individuals, any influence of HLA type on TCRB rearrangement was left unresolved. At VDJ recombination sites, type 1 diabetes patients had fewer insertions and more deleted nucleotides, which implies abnormalities in thymic rearrangement. Shorter templates might be favored by PCR, yet because patient and control samples were amplified and corrected together, any such skew would affect both groups equally. Naive, central memory and regulatory TCRB repertoires appeared more similar among patients than among healthy donors. Because cDNA was sequenced instead of genomic DNA, highly expressing activated cells could be over-represented, though the groups showed no difference in activation or CD3 levels.

From each donor, a single peripheral blood sample of around 120 mL on average was drawn into heparinised tubes. Using a panel that included CD45RO, CCR7, CD25, CD127, CD95 and CD27, naive, central memory, regulatory and stem cell-like memory CD4+ T cells were sorted on a BD FACSAria II. Every sorted population had a purity above 95%. PBMCs were separated immediately by Lymphoprep density gradient centrifugation and were stained directly, without being cultured. To minimize batch effects, samples were stained and sorted in pairs, one healthy donor with one patient per experiment. Material: naive CD4+ T cells from blood. Taken with the paper, the label for cell subset or site translates to: true naive CD4+ T cells. This receptor was obtained from a man aged 18 to 30 with type 1 diabetes. The chain uses TRBV27 and TRBJ2-7, with no D gene named confidently. The CDR3 protein: CASSKSYSYEQYF. In nucleotides, the sequence is TGTGCCAGCAGCAAGTCCTACTCCTACGAGCAGTACTTC.